This T cell receptor (beta chain) was found in a study of CD8 T cells in Susac syndrome (dated by TCRdb to between 2018 and 2021). Background for the entire study: The study used repertoire sequencing to test whether antigen drove CD8+ T cell activation and differentiation in Susac syndrome. Clonality of the CD8+ T cell repertoire was compared between more than 10 healthy donors, some 14 Susac syndrome patients and roughly 16 multiple sclerosis patients. Paper-wide results and their limitations: The number of individuals in the TCR sequencing and HLA analysis was recognized as being relatively small.

Peripheral blood CD8+ and CD4+ T cells from healthy donors, Susac syndrome patients and multiple sclerosis patients were profiled by high-throughput TCR beta sequencing. Healthy donors were age- and sex-matched controls. Bulk CD8+ and CD4+ T cells were purified magnetically by negative isolation, whereas CD8+ TEMRA cells were enriched by FACS. Blood was drawn into EDTA tubes, processed within 24 hours, and PBMCs were isolated by density gradient centrifugation. PBMCs destined for TCR sequencing were cryopreserved in liquid nitrogen and later thawed in a 37 °C water bath. The sorted or isolated CD4+, CD8+ and CD8+ TEMRA cells had a purity of 90% or higher. Comments on this clonotype: No antigen is known for it. No much larger clonotype is one base removed from it; base qualities were not supplied.

RNA was extracted using the RNeasy kit, and about 0.5 to 1 ug of the RNA was reverse transcribed with random hexamers. The immunoSEQ multiplex PCR assay, covering 54 Vbeta and 13 Jbeta segments, was used to amplify TCR beta CDR3 regions. To correct PCR amplification bias, a synthetic template baseline was used for both primer optimization and computational correction. The authors' pipeline ran thus. Only productive sequences were kept, with reads annotated to V, D and J genes according to IMGT and analyzed in immunoSEQ Analyzer. Clonality was calculated as one minus the Shannon entropy normalized by log2 of the number of productive unique sequences. Public and private clones were assessed among the 100 most prevalent clones of each patient and control. Clones were defined as Susac-specific if absent from the healthy and MS cohorts, from 1052 published viral clones and from other ImmuneACCESS disease sequences. Using fastp trimming at Q25 and MiXCR clonotype assembly, TCRdb reanalyzed the public sequencing data and kept in-frame beta chains. Rows are unified per CDR3 protein, each entry keeping the most common DNA and genes. It is TCRdb's table, rather than the study itself, that gives the V and J calls and clone size. This sample holds over 15,000 distinct CDR3 sequences; 85% to 95% were observed only once. In total, the top ten clones hold 0.2% to 0.3% of the sample.

This TCR came from a human donor in good health. The material sequenced was CD8+ T cells from PBMCs.

The DNA reads as follows: TGTGCCAGCAGCTTAACCCCCTCTAGCGGGAGAGGTCAGTTCTTC. The resulting protein is CASSLTPSSGRGQFF. Recombination connected TRBV7-2 to TRBJ2-1, with 10 middle bases fitting TRBD2. Taken from cysteine to phenylalanine, the CDR3 has 15 residues. Only CDR3 DNA remains: 45 bases, in frame from the first base. V is trimmed back by 2 bases and J by 13 bases, and the junction contains 11 bases that no gene match accounts for. Via the germline V gene, CDR1 is SGHTA and CDR2 FQGNSA.